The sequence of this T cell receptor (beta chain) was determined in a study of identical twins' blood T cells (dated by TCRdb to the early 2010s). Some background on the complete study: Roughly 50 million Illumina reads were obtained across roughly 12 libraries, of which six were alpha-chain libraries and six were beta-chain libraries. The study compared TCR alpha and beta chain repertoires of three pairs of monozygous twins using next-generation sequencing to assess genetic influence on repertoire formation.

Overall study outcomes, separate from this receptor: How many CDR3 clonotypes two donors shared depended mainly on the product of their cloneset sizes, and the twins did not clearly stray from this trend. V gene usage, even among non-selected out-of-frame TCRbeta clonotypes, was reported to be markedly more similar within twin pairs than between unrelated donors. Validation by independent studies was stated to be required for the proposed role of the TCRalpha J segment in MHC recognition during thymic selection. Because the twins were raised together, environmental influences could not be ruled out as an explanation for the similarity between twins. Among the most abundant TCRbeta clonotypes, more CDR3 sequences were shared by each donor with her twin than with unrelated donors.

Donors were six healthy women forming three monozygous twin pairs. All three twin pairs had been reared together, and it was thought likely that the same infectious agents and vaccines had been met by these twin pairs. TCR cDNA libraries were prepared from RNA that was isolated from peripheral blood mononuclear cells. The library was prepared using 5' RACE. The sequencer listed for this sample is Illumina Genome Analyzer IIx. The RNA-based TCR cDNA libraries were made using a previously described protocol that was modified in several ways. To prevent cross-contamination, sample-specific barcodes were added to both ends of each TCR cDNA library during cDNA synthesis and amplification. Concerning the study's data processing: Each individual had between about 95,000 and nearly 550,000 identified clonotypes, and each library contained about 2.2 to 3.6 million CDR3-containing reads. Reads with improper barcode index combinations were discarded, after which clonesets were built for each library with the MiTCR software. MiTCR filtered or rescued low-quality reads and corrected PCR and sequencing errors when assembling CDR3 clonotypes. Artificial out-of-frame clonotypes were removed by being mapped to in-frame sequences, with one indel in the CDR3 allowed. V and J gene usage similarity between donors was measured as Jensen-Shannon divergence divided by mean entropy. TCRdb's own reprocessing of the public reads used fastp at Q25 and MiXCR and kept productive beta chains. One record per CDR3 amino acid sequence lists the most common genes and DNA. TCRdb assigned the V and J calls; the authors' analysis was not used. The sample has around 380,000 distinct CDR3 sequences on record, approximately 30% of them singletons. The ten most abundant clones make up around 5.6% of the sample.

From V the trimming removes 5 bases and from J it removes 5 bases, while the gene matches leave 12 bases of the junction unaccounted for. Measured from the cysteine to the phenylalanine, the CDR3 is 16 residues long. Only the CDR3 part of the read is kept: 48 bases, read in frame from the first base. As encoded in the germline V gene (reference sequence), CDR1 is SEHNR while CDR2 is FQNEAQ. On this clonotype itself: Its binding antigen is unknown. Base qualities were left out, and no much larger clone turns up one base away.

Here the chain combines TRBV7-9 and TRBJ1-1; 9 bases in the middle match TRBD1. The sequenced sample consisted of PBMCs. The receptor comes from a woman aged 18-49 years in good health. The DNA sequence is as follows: TGTGCCAGCAGCCCATCTCTAGGGACAGGGAATACTGAAGCTTTCTTT. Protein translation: CASSPSLGTGNTEAFF.